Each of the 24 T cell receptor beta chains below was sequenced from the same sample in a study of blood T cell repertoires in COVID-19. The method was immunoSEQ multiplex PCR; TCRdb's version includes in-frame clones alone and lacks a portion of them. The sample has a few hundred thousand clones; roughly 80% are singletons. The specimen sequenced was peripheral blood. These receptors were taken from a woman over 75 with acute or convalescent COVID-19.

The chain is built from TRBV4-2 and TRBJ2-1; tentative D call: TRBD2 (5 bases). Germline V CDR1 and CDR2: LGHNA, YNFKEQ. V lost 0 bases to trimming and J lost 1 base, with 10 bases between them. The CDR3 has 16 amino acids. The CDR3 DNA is TGTGCCAGCAGCCAAGACGCGGGTTCTTCCTACAATGAGCAGTTCTTC. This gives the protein CASSQDAGSSYNEQFF.

DNA for the CDR3: TGTGCCAGCACCTCAGGGGGCCCGAACTATGGCTACACCTTC. As protein: CASTSGGPNYGYTF. This rearrangement joins TRBV21-1 to TRBJ1-2; the D segment call TRBD1 is taken from the table without a DNA check. TRBV21-1 is a recognized pseudogene. There are 14 residues in the CDR3.

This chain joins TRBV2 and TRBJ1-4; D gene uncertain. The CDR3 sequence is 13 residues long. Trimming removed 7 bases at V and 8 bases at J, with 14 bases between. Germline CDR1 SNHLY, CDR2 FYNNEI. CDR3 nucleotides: TGTGCCAGCATCGAAGAGGAGACCGAAAAACTGTTTTTT. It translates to CASIEEETEKLFF.

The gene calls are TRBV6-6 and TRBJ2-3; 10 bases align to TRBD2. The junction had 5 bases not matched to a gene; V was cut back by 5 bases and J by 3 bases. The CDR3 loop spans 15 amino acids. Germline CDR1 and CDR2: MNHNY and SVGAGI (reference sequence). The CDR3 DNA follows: TGTGCCAGCAGTCTTACTAGCGGGGCAACAGATACGCAGTATTTT. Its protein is CASSLTSGATDTQYF.

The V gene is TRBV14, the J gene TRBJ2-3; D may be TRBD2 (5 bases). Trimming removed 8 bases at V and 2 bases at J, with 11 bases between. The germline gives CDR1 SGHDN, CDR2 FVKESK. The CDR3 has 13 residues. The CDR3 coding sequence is TGTGCCAGCGGGGAGAGGAACACAGATACGCAGTATTTT. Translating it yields CASGERNTDTQYF.

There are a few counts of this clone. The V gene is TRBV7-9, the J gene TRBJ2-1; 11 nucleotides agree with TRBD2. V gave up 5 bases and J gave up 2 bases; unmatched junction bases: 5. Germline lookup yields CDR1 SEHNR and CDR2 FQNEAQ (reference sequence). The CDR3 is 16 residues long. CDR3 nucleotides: TGTGCCAGCAGCCCGACTAGCGGGATAGCCTACAATGAGCAGTTCTTC. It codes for CASSPTSGIAYNEQFF.

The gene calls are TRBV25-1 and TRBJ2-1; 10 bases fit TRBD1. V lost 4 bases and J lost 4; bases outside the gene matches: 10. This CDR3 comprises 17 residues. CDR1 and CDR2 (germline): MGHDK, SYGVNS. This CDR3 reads CASSGDRGSGGYNEQFF. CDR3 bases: TGTGCCAGCAGTGGGGACAGGGGCTCCGGTGGGTACAATGAGCAGTTCTTC.

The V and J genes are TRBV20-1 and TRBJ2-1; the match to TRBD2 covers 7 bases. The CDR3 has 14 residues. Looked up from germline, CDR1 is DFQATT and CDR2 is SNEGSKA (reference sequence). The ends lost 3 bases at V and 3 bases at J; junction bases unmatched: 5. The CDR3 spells CSASWGGNYNEQFF. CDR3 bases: TGCAGTGCTAGTTGGGGGGGGAACTACAATGAGCAGTTCTTC.

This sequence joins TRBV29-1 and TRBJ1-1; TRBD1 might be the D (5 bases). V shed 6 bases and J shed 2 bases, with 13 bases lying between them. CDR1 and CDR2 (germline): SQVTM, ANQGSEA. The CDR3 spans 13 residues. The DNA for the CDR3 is TGCAGCGTCGGCTCAGGGTATAACACTGAAGCTTTCTTT. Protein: CSVGSGYNTEAFF.

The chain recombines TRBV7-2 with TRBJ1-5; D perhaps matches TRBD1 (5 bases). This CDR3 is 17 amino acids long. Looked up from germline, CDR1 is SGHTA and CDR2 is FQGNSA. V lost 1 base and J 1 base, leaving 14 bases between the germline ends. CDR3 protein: CASSLVGGMGSNQPQHF. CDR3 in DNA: TGTGCCAGCAGCTTAGTGGGGGGGATGGGGAGCAATCAGCCCCAGCATTTT.

For the CDR3, the DNA is TGTGCCAGCCTTAGCGCAAACTCCTACGAGCAGTACTTC. Protein sequence: CASLSANSYEQYF. This chain uses TRBV9 with TRBJ2-7; D perhaps matches TRBD2 (5 bases). V was shortened by 7 bases and J by 0 bases, with 11 bases between the two germline ends. The CDR3 is made up of 13 amino acids. The germline gives CDR1 SGDLS, CDR2 YYNGEE.

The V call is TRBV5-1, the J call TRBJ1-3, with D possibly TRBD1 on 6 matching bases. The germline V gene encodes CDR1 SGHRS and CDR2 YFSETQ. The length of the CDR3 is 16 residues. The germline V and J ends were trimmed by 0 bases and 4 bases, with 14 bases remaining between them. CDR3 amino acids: CASSLVTGLGGNTIYF. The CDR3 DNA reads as TGCGCCAGCAGCTTGGTTACAGGGTTAGGAGGAAACACCATATATTTT.

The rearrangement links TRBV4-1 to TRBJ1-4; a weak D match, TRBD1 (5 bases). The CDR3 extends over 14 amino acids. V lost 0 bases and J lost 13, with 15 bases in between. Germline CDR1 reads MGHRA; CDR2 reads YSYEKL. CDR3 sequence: CASSQEEQANTLFF. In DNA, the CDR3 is TGCGCCAGCAGCCAAGAAGAACAGGCGAATACACTGTTTTTT.

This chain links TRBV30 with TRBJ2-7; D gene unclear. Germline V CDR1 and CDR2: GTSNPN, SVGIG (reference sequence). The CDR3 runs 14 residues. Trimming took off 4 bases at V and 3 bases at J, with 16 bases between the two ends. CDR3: CAWTSPAVFYEQYF. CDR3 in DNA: TGTGCCTGGACCTCCCCCGCGGTCTTCTACGAGCAGTACTTC.

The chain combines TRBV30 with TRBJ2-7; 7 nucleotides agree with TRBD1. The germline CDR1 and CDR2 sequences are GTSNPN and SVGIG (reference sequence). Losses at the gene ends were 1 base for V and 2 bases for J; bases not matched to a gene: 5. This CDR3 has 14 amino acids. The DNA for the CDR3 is TGTGCCTGGAGTGGTCAAAGGGGGCCCTACGAGCAGTACTTC. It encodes CAWSGQRGPYEQYF.

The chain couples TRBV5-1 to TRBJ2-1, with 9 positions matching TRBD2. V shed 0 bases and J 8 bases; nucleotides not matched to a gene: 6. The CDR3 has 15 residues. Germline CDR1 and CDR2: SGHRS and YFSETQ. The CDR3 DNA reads TGCGCCAGCAGCTTGGCTAGCGGGAACGCGTATGAGCAGTTCTTC. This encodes CASSLASGNAYEQFF.

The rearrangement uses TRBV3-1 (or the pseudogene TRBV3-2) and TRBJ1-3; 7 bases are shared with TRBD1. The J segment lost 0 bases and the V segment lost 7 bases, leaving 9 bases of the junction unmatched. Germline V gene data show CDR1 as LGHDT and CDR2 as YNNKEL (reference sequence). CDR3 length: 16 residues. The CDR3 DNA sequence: TGTGCCAGCACCGAAGCCGGGACAGTCTCTGGAAACACCATATATTTT. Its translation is CASTEAGTVSGNTIYF.

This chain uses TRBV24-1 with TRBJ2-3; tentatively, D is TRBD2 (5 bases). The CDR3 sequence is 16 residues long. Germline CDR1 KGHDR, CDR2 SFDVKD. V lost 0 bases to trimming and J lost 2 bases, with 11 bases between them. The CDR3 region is CATSDLLAGNTDTQYF. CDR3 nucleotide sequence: TGTGCCACCAGTGATTTGCTCGCCGGGAACACAGATACGCAGTATTTT.

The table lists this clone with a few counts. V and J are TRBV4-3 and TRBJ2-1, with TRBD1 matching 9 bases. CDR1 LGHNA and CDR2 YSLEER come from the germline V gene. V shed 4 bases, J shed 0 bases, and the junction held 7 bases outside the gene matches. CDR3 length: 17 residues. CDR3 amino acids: CASSPRQGGSSYNEQFF. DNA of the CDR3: TGCGCCAGCAGCCCAAGACAGGGGGGTAGCTCCTACAATGAGCAGTTCTTC.

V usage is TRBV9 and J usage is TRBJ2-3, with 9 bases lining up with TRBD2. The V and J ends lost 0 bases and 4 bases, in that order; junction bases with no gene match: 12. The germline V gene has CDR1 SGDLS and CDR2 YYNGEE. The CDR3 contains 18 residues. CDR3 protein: CASSVVGSGGYESDTQYF. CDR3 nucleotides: TGTGCCAGCAGCGTAGTGGGTAGCGGGGGCTATGAGTCAGATACGCAGTATTTT.

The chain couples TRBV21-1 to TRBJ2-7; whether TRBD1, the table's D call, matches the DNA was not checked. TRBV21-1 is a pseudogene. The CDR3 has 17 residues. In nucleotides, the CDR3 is TGTGCCAGCACACGGACAGCGGCCCACCTAAGCTCCTACGAGCAGTACTTC. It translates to CASTRTAAHLSSYEQYF.

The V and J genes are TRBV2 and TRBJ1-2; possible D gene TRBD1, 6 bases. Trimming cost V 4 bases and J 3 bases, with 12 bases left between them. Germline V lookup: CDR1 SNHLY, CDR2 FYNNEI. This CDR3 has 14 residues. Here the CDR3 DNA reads TGTGCCAGCAGTGCCCCCGCAGGGGACTATGGCTACACCTTC. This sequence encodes CASSAPAGDYGYTF.

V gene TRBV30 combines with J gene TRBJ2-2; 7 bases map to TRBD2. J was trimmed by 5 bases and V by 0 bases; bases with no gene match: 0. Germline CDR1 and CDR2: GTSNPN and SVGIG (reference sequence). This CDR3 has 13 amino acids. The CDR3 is CAWSVGGTGELFF. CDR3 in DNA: TGTGCCTGGAGTGTCGGGGGGACCGGGGAGCTGTTTTTT.

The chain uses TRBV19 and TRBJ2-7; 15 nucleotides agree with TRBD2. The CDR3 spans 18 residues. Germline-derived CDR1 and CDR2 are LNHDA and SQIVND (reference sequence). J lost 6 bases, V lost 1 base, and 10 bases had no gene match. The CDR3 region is CASSIVRTSGGAGSEQYF. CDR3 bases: TGTGCCAGTAGTATAGTGCGGACTAGCGGGGGGGCTGGGAGCGAGCAGTACTTC.